Below, 9 T cell receptor beta chains from the same sample are listed, as sequenced in a study of T-cell memory formation after mild COVID-19. TCRdb analysed the 5' RACE reads with MiXCR anew, one entry per CDR3 protein. Among over 300,000 distinct CDR3 sequences listed, 20% to 25% were seen once. The sequenced sample consisted of PBMCs or a T cell subset sorted from them (not recorded which). These receptors came from a man aged 18-30 years who had mild COVID-19 (a few samples of this study predate the infection). Cell type and time point are not known.

V usage is TRBV11-2 and J usage is TRBJ2-2; 8 nucleotides align to TRBD2. CDR3 length: 17 residues. Per the germline V gene, CDR1 is SGHAT and CDR2 is FQNNGV. Trimming removed 1 base from V and 3 bases from J; junction bases left unmatched: 7. The CDR3 reads CASSLGTGGVYTGELFF. CDR3 nucleotides: TGTGCCAGCAGCTTAGGAACCGGGGGGGTCTACACCGGGGAGCTGTTTTTT.

The genes are TRBV5-1 and TRBJ2-5; D remains unclear. There are 12 residues in the CDR3. Germline CDR1 SGHRS, CDR2 YFSETQ. V dropped 7 bases and J dropped 4 bases, with 11 bases sitting between them. DNA for the CDR3: TGCGCCAGCCCCCCGAGCGCAGAGACCCAGTACTTC. Residues: CASPPSAETQYF.

The chain has TRBV5-1 and TRBJ2-3, with 7 bases lining up with TRBD1. V trimming: 5 bases; J trimming: 2 bases; junction bases outside the gene matches: 11. Germline-derived CDR1 and CDR2 are SGHRS and YFSETQ. This CDR3 has 16 residues. The CDR3 is CASSPATGRNTDTQYF. The CDR3 DNA sequence: TGCGCCAGCAGTCCGGCGACAGGGAGAAACACAGATACGCAGTATTTT.

The V call is TRBV5-1, the J call TRBJ2-5; 11 bases fit TRBD2. The junction had 8 bases not matched to a gene; V was cut back by 3 bases and J by 1 base. CDR3 size: 17 residues. CDR1 and CDR2 from the germline V gene are SGHRS and YFSETQ. In nucleotides, the CDR3 is TGCGCCAGCAGCTCCGGTGGACTAGCGGGCTTCCAAGAGACCCAGTACTTC. Its translation is CASSSGGLAGFQETQYF.

This clonotype was seen more than once but under ten times. The chain uses TRBV7-3 and TRBJ2-1; the D gene is possibly TRBD2 (6 bases). The CDR3 length is 18 residues. V was pared by 2 bases and J by 6 bases, with 23 bases between. Germline CDR1 SGHTA, CDR2 FQGTGA. CDR3 residues: CASSLSGGLVSGVNEQFF. The CDR3 DNA follows: TGTGCCAGCAGCTTATCAGGCGGCTTGGTATCGGGGGTCAATGAGCAGTTCTTC.

The chain is built from TRBV7-2 and TRBJ1-3; no clear D. The V end lost 1 base, the J end lost 0 bases, and 10 bases lay between the germline ends. Germline lookup yields CDR1 SGHTA and CDR2 FQGNSA. This CDR3 region has 16 residues. The DNA for the CDR3 is TGTGCCAGCAGCTTAGACGGCCCTATCTCTGGAAACACCATATATTTT. It encodes CASSLDGPISGNTIYF. The full variable domain, in which reference TRBV7-2 and TRBJ1-3 provide the parts outside the CDR3, is GAGVSQSPSNKVTEKGKDVELRCDPISGHTALYWYRQSLGQGLEFLIYFQGNSAPDKSGLPSDRFSAERTGGSVSTLTIQRTQQEDSAVYLCASSLDGPISGNTIYFGEGSWLTVV.

This chain links TRBV4-3 with TRBJ1-5, with D possibly TRBD1 on 5 matching bases. The V and J ends lost 1 base and 6 bases respectively, with 10 bases between them. Germline CDR1 reads LGHNA; CDR2 reads YSLEER. The CDR3 consists of 14 residues. As DNA, the CDR3 is TGCGCCAGCAGCCAAGCGGTGGGGACTCAGCCCCAGCATTTT. Its protein is CASSQAVGTQPQHF.

V usage is TRBV4-1 and J usage is TRBJ2-5; a possible D gene is TRBD1 (5 bases). CDR1 and CDR2 from the germline V gene are MGHRA and YSYEKL. This CDR3 has 17 amino acids. The V and J ends lost 4 bases and 1 base respectively, with 19 bases between them. CDR3 loop: CASSPRGRLQGQETQYF. CDR3 sequence (DNA): TGCGCCAGCAGCCCTCGAGGCAGGCTGCAGGGCCAAGAGACCCAGTACTTC.

J is TRBJ2-2 and V is TRBV20-1; TRBD2 might be the D (5 bases). The germline gives CDR1 DFQATT, CDR2 SNEGSKA (reference sequence). The CDR3 is 14 residues long. The ends were cut back, 2 bases at V and 5 bases at J, with 12 bases in the middle. DNA for the CDR3: TGCAGTGCTAGATCTAGCCCCCGAACCGGGGAGCTGTTTTTT. This codes for CSARSSPRTGELFF.